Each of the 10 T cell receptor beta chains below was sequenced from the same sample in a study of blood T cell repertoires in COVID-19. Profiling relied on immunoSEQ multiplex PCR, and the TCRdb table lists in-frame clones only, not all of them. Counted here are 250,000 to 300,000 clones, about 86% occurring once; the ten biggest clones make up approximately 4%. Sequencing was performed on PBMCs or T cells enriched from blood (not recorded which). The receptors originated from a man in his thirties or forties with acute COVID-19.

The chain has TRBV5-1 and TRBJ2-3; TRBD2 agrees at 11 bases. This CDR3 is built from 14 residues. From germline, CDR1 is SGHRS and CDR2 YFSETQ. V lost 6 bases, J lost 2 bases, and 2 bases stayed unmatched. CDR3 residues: CASTTSGATDTQYF. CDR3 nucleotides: TGCGCCAGCACGACTAGCGGGGCCACAGATACGCAGTATTTT.

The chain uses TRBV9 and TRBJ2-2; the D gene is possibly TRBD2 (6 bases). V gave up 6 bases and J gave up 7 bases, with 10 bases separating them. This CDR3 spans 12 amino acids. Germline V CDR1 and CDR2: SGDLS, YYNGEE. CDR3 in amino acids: CASKGGHGELFF. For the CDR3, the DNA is TGTGCCAGCAAGGGAGGTCACGGGGAGCTGTTTTTT.

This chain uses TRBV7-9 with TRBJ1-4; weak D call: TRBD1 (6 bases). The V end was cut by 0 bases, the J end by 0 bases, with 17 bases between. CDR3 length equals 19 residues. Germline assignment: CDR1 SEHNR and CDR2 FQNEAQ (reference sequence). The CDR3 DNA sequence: TGTGCCAGCAGCTTAGCTCGGACAGCCAAAGATGCAACTAATGAAAAACTGTTTTTT. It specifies CASSLARTAKDATNEKLFF.

The CDR3 loop is CASRQGPPDQPQHF. The CDR3 DNA reads TGTGCCAGCAGACAGGGGCCACCCGATCAGCCCCAGCATTTT. V and J are TRBV28 and TRBJ1-5; the match to TRBD1 covers 7 bases. V dropped 6 bases and J dropped 5; count of bases not matched to a gene: 7. The CDR3 has 14 amino acids. In germline, CDR1 is MDHEN, CDR2 SYDVKM.

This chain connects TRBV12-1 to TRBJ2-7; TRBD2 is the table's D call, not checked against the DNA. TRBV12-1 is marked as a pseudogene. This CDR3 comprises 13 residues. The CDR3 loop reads CARVKAVGNEQYV. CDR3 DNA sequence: TGTGCCCGCGTCAAGGCGGTCGGGAACGAGCAGTACGTC.

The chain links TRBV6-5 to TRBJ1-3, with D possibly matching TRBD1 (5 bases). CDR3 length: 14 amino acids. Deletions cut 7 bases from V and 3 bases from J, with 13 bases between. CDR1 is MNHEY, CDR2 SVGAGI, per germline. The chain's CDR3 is CASTGGTGGNTIYF. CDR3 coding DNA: TGTGCCAGCACCGGGGGGACTGGTGGAAACACCATATATTTT.

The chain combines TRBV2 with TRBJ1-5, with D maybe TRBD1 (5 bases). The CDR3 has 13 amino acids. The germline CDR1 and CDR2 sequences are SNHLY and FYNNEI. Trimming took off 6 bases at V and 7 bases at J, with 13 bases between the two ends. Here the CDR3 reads CASRSTQGQPQHF. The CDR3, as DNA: TGTGCCAGCAGGAGCACCCAGGGACAGCCCCAGCATTTT. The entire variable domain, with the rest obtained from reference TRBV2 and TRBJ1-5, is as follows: EPEVTQTPSHQVTQMGQEVILRCVPISNHLYFYWYRQILGQKVEFLVSFYNNEISEKSEIFDDQFSVERPDGSNFTLKIRSTKLEDSAMYFCASRSTQGQPQHFGDGTRLSIL.

The CDR3 spells CASSGLAGTTGELFF. DNA for the CDR3: TGCGCCAGCAGTGGGCTAGCGGGGACCACCGGGGAGCTGTTTTTT. This chain connects TRBV10-2 to TRBJ2-2, with TRBD2 matching 9 bases. CDR1 WSHSY and CDR2 SAAADI come from the germline V gene. V shed 4 bases, J shed 4 bases, and the junction held 4 bases outside the gene matches. The CDR3 has 15 amino acids.

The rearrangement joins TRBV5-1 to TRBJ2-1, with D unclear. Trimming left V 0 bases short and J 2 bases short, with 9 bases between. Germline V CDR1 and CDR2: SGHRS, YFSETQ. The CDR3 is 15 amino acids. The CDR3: CASSLASEAYNEQFF. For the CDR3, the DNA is TGCGCCAGCAGCTTGGCCTCCGAGGCCTACAATGAGCAGTTCTTC.

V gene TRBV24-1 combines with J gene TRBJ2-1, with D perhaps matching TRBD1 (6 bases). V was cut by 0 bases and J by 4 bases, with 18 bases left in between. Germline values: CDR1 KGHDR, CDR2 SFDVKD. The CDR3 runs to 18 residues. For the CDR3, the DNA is TGTGCCACCAGTGATTTGCGGGACATGCTCCTCTGTTACAATGAGCAGTTCTTC. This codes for CATSDLRDMLLCYNEQFF.